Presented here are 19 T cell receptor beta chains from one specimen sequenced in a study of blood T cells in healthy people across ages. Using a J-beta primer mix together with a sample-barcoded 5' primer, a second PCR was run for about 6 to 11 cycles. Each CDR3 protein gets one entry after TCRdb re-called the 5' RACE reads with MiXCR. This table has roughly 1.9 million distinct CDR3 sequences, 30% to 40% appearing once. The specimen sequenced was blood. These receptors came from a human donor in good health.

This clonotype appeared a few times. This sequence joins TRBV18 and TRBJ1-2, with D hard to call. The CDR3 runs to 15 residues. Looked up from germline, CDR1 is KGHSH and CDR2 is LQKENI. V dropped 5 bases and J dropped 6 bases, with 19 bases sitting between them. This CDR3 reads CASSESTYQGDGYTF. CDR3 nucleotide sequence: TGTGCCAGCTCAGAGAGTACTTACCAAGGTGATGGCTACACCTTC.

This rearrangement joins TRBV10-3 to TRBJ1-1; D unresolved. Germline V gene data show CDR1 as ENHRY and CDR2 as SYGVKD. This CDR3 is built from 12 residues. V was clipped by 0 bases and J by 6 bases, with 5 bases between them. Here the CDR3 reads CAISESGSEAFF. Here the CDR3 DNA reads TGTGCCATCAGTGAGTCAGGCTCTGAAGCTTTCTTT.

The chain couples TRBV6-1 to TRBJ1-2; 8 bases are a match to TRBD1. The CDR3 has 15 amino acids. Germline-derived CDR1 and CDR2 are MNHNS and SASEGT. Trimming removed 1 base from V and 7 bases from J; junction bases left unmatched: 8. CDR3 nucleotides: TGTGCCAGCAGTGAAGGCTTCGGGACAGGCTTTGGCTACACCTTC. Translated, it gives CASSEGFGTGFGYTF.

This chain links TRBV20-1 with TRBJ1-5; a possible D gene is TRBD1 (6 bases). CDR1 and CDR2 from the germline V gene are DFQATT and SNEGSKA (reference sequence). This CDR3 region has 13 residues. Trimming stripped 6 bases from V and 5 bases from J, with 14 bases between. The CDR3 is CSAGRGNDQPQHF. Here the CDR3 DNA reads TGCAGTGCCGGAAGGGGGAACGATCAGCCCCAGCATTTT.

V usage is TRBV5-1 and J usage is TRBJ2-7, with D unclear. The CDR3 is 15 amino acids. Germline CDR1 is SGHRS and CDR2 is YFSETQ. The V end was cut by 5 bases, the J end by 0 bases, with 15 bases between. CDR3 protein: CASRFTDLSSYEQYF. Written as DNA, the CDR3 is TGCGCCAGCAGGTTCACCGACCTTAGCTCCTACGAGCAGTACTTC.

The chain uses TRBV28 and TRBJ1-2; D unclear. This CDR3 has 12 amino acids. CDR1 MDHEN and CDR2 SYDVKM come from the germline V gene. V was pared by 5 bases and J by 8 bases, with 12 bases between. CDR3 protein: CASSPERAGYTF. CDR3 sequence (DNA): TGTGCCAGCAGTCCCGAGAGGGCGGGCTACACCTTC.

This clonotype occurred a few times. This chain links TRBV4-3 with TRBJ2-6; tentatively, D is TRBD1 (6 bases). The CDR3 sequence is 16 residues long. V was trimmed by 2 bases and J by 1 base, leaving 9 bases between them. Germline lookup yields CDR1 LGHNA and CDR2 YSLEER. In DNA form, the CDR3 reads TGCGCCAGCAGCCAAACAGGGTTGTCTGGGGCCAACGTCCTGACTTTC. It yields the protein CASSQTGLSGANVLTF.

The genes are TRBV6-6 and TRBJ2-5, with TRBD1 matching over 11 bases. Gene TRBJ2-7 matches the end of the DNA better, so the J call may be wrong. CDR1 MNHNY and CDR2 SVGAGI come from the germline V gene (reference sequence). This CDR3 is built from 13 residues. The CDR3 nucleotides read TGTGCCAGTTTCCTCGGGACAGGGGGCGAGCAGTACTTC. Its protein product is CASFLGTGGEQYF.

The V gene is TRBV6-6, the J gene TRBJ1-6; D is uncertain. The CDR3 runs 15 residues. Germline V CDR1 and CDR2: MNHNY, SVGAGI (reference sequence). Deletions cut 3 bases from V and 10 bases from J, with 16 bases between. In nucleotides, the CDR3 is TGTGCCAGCAGTTATAAGGCGGTGGGAGGATCACCCCTCCACTTT. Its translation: CASSYKAVGGSPLHF.

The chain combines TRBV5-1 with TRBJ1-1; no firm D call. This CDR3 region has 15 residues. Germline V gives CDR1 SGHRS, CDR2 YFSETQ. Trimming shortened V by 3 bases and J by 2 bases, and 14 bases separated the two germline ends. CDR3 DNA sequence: TGCGCCAGCAGCTCAGCCTCGATCCCAAACACTGAAGCTTTCTTT. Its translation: CASSSASIPNTEAFF.

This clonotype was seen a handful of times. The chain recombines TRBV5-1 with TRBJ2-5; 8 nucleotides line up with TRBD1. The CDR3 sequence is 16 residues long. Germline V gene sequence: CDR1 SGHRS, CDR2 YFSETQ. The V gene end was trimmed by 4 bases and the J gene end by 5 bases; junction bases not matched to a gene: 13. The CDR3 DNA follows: TGCGCCAGCAGCCCCATCAGACAGGGGAGTGCGGAGACCCAGTACTTC. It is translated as CASSPIRQGSAETQYF.

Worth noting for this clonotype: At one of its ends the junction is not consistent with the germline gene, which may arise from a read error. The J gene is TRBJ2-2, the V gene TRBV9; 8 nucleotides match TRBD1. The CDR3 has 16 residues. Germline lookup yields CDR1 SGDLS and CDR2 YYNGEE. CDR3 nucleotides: TGTGCCAACAGCCTCGAATCAGGGGGCACCACCGGGGAGCTGTTTTTT. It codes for CANSLESGGTTGELFF. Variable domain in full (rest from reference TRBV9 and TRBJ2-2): DSGVTQTPKHLITATGQRVTLRCSPRSGDLSVYWYQQSLDQGLQFLIQYYNGEERAKGNILERFSAQQFPDLHSELNLSSLELGDSALYFCANSLESGGTTGELFFGEGSRLTVL.

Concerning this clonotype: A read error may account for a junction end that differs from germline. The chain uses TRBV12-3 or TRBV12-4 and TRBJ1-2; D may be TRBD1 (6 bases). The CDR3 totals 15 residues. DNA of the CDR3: TGTGCCAGCAGTTCGCCGATCAGGGGTCGCTATGGCCACACCTTC. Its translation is CASSSPIRGRYGHTF.

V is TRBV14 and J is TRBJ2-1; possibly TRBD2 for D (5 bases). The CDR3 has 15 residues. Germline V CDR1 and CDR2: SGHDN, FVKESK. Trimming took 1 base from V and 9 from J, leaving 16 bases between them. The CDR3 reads CASSQAGPPGGEQFF. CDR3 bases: TGTGCCAGCAGCCAAGCAGGACCCCCCGGAGGTGAGCAGTTCTTC.

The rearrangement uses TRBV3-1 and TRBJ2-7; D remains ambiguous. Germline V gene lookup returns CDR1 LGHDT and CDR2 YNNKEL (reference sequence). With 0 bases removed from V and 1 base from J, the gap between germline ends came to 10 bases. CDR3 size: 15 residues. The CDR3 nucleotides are TGTGCCAGCAGCCAAGAGAGTCGTTGGTCCTACGAGCAGTACTTC. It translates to CASSQESRWSYEQYF.

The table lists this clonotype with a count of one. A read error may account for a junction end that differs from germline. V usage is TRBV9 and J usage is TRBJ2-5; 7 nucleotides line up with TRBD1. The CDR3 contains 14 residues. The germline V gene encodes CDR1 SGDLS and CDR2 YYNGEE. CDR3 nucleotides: TGTGCCAGCAGCGTAGGGACAGGTCAGGAGACCCTGTACTTC. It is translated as CASSVGTGQETLYF.

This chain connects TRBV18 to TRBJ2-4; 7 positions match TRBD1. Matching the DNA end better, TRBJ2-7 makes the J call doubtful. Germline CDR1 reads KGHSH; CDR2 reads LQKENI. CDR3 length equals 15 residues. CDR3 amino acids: CASSPPQGRGYEQYF. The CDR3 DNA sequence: TGTGCCAGCTCACCACCTCAGGGCAGGGGGTACGAGCAGTACTTC.

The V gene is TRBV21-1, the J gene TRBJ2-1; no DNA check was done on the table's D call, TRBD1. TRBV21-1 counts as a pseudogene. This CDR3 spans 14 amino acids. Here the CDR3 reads CASSGTFSPYEQFF. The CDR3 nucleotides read TGTGCCAGCAGCGGGACATTTAGCCCCTACGAGCAGTTCTTC.

The CDR3 DNA reads TGTGCCAGCAGCCAGAACAGCGGCTACACCTTC. Encoded protein: CASSQNSGYTF. V gene TRBV3-1 combines with J gene TRBJ1-2; no firm D call. CDR3 size: 11 residues. V shed 3 bases and J shed 8 bases, with 7 bases lying between them. Germline values: CDR1 LGHDT, CDR2 YNNKEL (reference sequence).